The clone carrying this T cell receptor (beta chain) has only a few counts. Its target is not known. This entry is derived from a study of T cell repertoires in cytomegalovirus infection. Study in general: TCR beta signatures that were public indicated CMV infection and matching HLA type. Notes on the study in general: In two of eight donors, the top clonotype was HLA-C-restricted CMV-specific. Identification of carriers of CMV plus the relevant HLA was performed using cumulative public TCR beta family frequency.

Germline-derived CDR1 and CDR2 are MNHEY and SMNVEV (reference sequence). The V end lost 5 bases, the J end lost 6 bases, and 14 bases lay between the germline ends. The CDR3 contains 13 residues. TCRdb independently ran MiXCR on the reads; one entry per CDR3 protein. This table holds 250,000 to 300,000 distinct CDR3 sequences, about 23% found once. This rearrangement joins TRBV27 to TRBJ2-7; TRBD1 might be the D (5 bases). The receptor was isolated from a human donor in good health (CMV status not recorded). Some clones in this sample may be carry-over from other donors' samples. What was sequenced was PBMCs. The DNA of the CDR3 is TGTGCCAGCAGTCCACACCGACAGTTCGAGCAGTACTTC. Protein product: CASSPHRQFEQYF.